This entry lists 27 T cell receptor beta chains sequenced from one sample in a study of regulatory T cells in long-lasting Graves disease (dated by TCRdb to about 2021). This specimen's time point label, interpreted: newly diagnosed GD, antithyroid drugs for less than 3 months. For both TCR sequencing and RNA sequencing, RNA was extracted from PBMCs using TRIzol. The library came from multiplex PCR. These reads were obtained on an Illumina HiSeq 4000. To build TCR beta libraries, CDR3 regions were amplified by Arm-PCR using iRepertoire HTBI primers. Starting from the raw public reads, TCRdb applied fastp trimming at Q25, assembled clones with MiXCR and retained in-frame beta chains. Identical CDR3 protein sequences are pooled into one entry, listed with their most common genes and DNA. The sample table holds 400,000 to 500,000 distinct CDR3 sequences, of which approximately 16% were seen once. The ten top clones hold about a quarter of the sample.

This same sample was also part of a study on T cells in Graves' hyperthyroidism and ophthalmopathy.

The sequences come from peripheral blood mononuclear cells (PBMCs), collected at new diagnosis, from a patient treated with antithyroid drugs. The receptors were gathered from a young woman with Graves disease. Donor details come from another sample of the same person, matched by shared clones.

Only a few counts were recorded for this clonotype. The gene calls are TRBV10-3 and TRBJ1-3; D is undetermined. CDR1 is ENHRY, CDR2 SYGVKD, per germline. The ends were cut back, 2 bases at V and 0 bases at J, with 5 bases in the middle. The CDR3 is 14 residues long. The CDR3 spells CAISENSSGNTIYF. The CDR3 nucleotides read TGTGCCATCAGTGAGAACAGCTCTGGAAACACCATATATTTT.

CDR3 nucleotides: TGTGCCTCCCGTAGGGGGGACCAGCCCCAGCATTTT. Amino acids: CASRRGDQPQHF. V gene TRBV28 combines with J gene TRBJ1-5; D is perhaps TRBD1 (6 bases). V was clipped by 11 bases and J by 7 bases, with 15 bases between them. The CDR3 runs to 12 residues. Germline V gene sequence: CDR1 MDHEN, CDR2 SYDVKM.

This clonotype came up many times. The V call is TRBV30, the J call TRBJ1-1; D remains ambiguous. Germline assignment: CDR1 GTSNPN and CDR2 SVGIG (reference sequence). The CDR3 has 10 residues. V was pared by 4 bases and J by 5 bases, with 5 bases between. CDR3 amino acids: CAWIRTEAFF. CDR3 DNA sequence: TGTGCCTGGATTAGGACTGAAGCTTTCTTT.

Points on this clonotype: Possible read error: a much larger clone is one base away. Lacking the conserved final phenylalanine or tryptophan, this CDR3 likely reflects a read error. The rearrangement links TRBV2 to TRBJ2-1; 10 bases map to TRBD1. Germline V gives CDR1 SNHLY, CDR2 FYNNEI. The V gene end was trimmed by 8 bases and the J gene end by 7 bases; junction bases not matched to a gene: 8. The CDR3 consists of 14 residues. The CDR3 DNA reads TGTGCCAGCGGCCGACAGGGGGCTGGAAATGAGCAGTTCTCC. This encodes CASGRQGAGNEQFS.

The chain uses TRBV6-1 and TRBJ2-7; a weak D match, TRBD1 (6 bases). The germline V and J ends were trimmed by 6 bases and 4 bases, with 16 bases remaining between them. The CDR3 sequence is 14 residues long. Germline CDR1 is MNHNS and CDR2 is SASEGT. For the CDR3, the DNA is TGTGCCAGCAGCCCCCACAGGGAGTTTTACGAGCAGTACTTC. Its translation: CASSPHREFYEQYF.

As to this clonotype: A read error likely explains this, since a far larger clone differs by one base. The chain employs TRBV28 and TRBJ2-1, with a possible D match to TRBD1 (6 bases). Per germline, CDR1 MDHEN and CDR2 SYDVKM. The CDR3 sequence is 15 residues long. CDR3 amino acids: CASSFLPGQYNKQFF. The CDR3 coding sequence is TGTGCCAGCAGCTTCTTGCCGGGACAATACAATAAGCAGTTCTTC. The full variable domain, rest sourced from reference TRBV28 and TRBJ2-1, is DVKVTQSSRYLVKRTGEKVFLECVQDMDHENMFWYRQDPGLGLRLIYFSYDVKMKEKGDIPEGYSVSREKKERFSLILESASTNQTSMYLCASSFLPGQYNKQFFGPGTRLTVL.

CDR3: CASGGRTGGGNTEAFF. Here the CDR3 DNA reads TGTGCTAGTGGTGGACGGACAGGGGGAGGGAACACTGAAGCTTTCTTT. The chain employs TRBV12-5 and TRBJ1-1; 10 positions agree with TRBD1. V shed 5 bases, J shed 1 base, and the junction held 7 bases outside the gene matches. This CDR3 region has 16 residues. Germline CDR1 is LGHNT and CDR2 is FRNRAP.

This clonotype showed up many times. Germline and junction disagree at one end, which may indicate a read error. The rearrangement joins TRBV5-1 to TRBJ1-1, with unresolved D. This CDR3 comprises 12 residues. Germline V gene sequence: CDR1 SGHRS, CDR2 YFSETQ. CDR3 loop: CASSEGGTEAFF. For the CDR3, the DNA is TGTGCCAGCAGCGAGGGCGGCACTGAAGCTTTCTTT.

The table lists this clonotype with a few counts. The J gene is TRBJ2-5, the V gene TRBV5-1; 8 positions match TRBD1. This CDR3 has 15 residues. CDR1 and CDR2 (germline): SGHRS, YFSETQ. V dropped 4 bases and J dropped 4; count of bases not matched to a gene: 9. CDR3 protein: CASSRIGGTGETQYF. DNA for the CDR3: TGCGCCAGCAGCCGTATTGGAGGGACAGGAGAGACCCAGTACTTC.

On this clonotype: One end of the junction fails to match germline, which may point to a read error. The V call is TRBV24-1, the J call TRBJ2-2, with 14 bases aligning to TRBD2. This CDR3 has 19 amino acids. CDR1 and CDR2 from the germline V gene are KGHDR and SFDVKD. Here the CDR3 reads CATSDLQGLAGANTGEPFF. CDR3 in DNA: TGTGCCACCAGTGATTTGCAGGGACTAGCGGGAGCTAACACCGGGGAGCCGTTTTTT.

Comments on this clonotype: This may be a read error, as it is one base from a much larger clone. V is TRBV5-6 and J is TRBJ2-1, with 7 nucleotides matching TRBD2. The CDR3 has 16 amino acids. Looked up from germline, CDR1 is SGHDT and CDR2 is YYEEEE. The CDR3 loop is CASSFLGGRYDNEHFF. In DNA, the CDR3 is TGTGCCAGCAGCTTCCTGGGCGGGAGATACGACAATGAGCACTTCTTC.

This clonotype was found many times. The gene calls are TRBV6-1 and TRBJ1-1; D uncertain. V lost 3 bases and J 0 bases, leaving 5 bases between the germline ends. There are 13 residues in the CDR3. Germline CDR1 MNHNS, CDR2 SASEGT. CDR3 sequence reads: CASSDSLNTEAFF. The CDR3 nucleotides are TGTGCCAGCAGTGACAGTTTGAACACTGAAGCTTTCTTT.

As DNA, the CDR3 is TGTGCCAGCAGCTCCTTAGCGGGAGGGTTCGGGGAGCTGTTTTTT. Translation gives CASSSLAGGFGELFF. The chain couples TRBV6-1 to TRBJ2-2; 11 bases match TRBD2. Looked up from germline, CDR1 is MNHNS and CDR2 is SASEGT. The CDR3 covers 15 residues. Trimming took 6 bases from V and 7 from J; bases not matched to a gene: 7.

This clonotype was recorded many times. This chain's CDR3 is CASSPNGRGYTF. CDR3 nucleotide sequence: TGTGCCAGCAGTCCTAATGGGAGAGGCTACACCTTC. The genes are TRBV28 and TRBJ1-2; D remains ambiguous. Germline loops: CDR1 MDHEN, CDR2 SYDVKM. The V and J ends lost 5 bases and 8 bases respectively, with 12 bases between them. This CDR3 spans 12 amino acids.

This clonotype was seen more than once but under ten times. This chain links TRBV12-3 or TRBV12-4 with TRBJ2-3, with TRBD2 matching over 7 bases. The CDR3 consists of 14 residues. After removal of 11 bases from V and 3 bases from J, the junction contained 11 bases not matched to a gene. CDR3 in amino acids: CACGRREITDTQYF. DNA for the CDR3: TGTGCCTGTGGTAGGCGGGAGATAACAGATACGCAGTATTTT.

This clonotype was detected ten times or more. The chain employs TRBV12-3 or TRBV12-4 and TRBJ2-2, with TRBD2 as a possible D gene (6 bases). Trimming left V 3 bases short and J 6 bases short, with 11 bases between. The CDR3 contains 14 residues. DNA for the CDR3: TGTGCCAGCAGTTTTTTAGGAGGGTCCGGGGAGCTGTTTTTT. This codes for CASSFLGGSGELFF.

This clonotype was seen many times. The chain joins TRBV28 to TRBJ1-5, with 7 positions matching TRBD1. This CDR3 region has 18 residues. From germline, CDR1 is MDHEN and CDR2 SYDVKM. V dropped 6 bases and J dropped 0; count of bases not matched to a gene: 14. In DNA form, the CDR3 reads TGTGCCAGCAGCCGTATCCGGGACAGTCTCTATAGCAATCAGCCCCAGCATTTT. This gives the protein CASSRIRDSLYSNQPQHF.

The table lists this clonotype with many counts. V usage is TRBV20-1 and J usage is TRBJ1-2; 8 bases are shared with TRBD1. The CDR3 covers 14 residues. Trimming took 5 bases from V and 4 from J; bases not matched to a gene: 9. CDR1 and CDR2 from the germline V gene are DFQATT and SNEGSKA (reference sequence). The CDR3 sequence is CSALSAGGSYGYTF. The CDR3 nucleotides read TGCAGTGCTCTGTCGGCAGGGGGCAGCTATGGCTACACCTTC.

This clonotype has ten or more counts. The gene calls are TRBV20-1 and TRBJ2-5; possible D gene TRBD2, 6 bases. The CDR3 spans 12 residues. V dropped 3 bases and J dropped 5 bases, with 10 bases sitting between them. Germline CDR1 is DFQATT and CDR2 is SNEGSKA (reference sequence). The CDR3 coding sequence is TGCAGTGCTAGGTGGACTACGGAGACCCAGTACTTC. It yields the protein CSARWTTETQYF.

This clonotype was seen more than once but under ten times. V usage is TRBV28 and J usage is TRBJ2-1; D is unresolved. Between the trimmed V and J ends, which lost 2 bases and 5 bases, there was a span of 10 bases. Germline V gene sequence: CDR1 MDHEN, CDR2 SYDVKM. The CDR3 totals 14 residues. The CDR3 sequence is CASSLGLRDNEQFF. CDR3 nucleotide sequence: TGTGCCAGCAGTTTAGGCCTCAGAGACAATGAGCAGTTCTTC.

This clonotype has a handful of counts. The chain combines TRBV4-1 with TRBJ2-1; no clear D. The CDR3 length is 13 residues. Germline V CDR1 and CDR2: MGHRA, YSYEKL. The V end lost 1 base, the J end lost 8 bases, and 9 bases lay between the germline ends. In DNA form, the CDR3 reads TGCGCCAGCAGCCAAGTTTGGGCGGATGAGCAGTTCTTC. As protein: CASSQVWADEQFF.

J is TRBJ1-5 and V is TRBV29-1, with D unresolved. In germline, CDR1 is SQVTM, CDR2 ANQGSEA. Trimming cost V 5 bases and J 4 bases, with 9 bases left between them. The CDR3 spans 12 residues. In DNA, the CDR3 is TGCAGCGTTAAGAACGGGAATCAGCCCCAGCATTTT. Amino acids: CSVKNGNQPQHF.

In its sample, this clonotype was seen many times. Written as DNA, the CDR3 is TGTGCCAGCAGTTCCTCCGGGACTGAGTACTTC. Its protein is CASSSSGTEYF. This chain links TRBV28 with TRBJ2-7, with D perhaps TRBD2 (6 bases). Looked up from germline, CDR1 is MDHEN and CDR2 is SYDVKM. With 4 bases removed from V and 11 bases from J, the gap between germline ends came to 12 bases. The CDR3 is made up of 11 amino acids.

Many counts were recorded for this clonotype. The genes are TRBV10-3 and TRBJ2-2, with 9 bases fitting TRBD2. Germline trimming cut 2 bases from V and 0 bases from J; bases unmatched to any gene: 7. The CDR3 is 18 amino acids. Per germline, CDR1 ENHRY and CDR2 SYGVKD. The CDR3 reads CAISELSSGNANTGELFF. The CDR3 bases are TGTGCCATCAGTGAGCTATCTAGCGGGAACGCGAACACCGGGGAGCTGTTTTTT.

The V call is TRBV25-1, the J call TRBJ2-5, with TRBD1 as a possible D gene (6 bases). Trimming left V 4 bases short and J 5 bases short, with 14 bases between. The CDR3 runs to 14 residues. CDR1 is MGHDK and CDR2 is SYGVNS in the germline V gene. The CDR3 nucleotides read TGTGCCAGCAGTGCCTCTTGGGGGCGGGAGACCCAGTACTTC. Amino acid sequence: CASSASWGRETQYF.

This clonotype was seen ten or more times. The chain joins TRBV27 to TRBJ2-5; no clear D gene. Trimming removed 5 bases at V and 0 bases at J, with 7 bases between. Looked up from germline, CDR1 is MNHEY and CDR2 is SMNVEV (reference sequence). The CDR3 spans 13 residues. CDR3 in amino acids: CASSSSNQETQYF. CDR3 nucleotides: TGTGCCAGCAGTAGCAGTAACCAAGAGACCCAGTACTTC.

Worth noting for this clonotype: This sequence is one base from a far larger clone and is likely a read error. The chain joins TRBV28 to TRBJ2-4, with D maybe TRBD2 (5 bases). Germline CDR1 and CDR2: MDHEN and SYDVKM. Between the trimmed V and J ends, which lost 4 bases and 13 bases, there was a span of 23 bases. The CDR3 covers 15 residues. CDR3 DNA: TGTGCCAGCAGTTCACGGACTCACTTAAGCAATGAGCAGTACTTC. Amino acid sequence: CASSSRTHLSNEQYF.